This T cell receptor (beta chain) was documented in a study of blood T cells in healthy people across ages. Then a second PCR, running roughly 7 to 11 cycles, was carried out with a sample-barcoded 5' primer and a J-beta primer mix. One entry per CDR3 protein results from TCRdb running MiXCR on the 5' RACE reads. The table includes 1.4 million to 1.5 million distinct CDR3 sequences, about 43% detected once. V dropped 5 bases and J dropped 2; count of bases not matched to a gene: 12. From germline, CDR1 is MNHNS and CDR2 SASEGT. The CDR3 extends over 17 amino acids. Sequencing was carried out using blood. The chain links TRBV6-1 to TRBJ1-2; TRBD1 agrees at 9 bases. This TCR was recovered from a young woman in good health. The CDR3, as DNA: TGTGCCAGCAGTCCCCAGGGGACAGGGATCGGGAACTATGGCTACACCTTC. It is translated as CASSPQGTGIGNYGYTF.